A single sample is the source of the 29 T cell receptor beta chains below, sequenced in a study of cytomegalovirus exposure and HLA in healthy donors. PCR used 60 Vbeta primers and 13 Jbeta primers. Sequencing was performed with immunoSEQ multiplex PCR; in TCRdb, only in-frame clones are kept and a portion is missing. The data contain 130,000 to 150,000 clones, around 78% of them singletons. The material sequenced was PBMCs. The source of these receptors is a woman between 18 and 30 years old in good health and CMV-seropositive.

The chain carries TRBV5-1 and TRBJ2-7; 10 bases are a match to TRBD1. The V gene end was trimmed by 3 bases and the J gene end by 7 bases; junction bases not matched to a gene: 4. This CDR3 has 13 amino acids. From germline, CDR1 is SGHRS and CDR2 YFSETQ. CDR3 region: CASSWGQGTEQYF. The DNA for the CDR3 is TGCGCCAGCAGCTGGGGACAGGGGACAGAGCAGTACTTC. Full variable domain (rest looked up from reference TRBV5-1 and TRBJ2-7): KAGVTQTPRYLIKTRGQQVTLSCSPISGHRSVSWYQQTPGQGLQFLFEYFSETQRNKGNFPGRFSGRQFSNSRSEMNVSTLELGDSALYLCASSWGQGTEQYFGPGTRLTVT.

The V and J genes are TRBV30 and TRBJ2-3, with 10 positions matching TRBD2. The CDR3 covers 15 residues. After removal of 3 bases from V and 2 bases from J, the junction contained 5 bases not matched to a gene. Germline CDR1 and CDR2: GTSNPN and SVGIG (reference sequence). The CDR3 is CAWRDLAGDTDTQYF. CDR3 DNA: TGTGCCTGGAGGGACCTAGCGGGGGACACAGATACGCAGTATTTT.

The chain combines TRBV6-5 with TRBJ1-1; 7 positions match TRBD1. Trimming cost V 8 bases and J 5 bases; bases outside gene matches: 8. The V gene's germline CDR1 is MNHEY and CDR2 SVGAGI. This CDR3 is built from 13 residues. CDR3: CASERQGGTEAFF. CDR3 in DNA: TGTGCCAGCGAAAGACAGGGTGGGACTGAAGCTTTCTTT.

CDR3 sequence (DNA): TGTGCCAGCAGTGAAACTAACACTAATCAGCCCCAGCATTTT. Its translation: CASSETNTNQPQHF. This chain joins TRBV2 and TRBJ1-5; D is unresolved. Trimming took off 2 bases at V and 4 bases at J, with 9 bases between the two ends. Germline V gene data show CDR1 as SNHLY and CDR2 as FYNNEI. The CDR3 is 14 residues long. Supplemented by reference TRBV2 and TRBJ1-5, the full variable domain reads EPEVTQTPSHQVTQMGQEVILRCVPISNHLYFYWYRQILGQKVEFLVSFYNNEISEKSEIFDDQFSVERPDGSNFTLKIRSTKLEDSAMYFCASSETNTNQPQHFGDGTRLSIL.

This chain joins TRBV6-5 and TRBJ1-5, with D perhaps TRBD1 (5 bases). Germline loops: CDR1 MNHEY, CDR2 SVGAGI. The CDR3 extends over 15 amino acids. V lost 6 bases, J lost 0 bases, and 12 bases lay in between. The CDR3 here is CASSPTGYSNQPQHF. CDR3 nucleotides: TGTGCCAGCAGCCCTACAGGATATAGCAATCAGCCCCAGCATTTT.

This chain links TRBV29-1 with TRBJ2-5; the match to TRBD1 covers 11 bases. The DNA end lines up better with TRBJ2-7; the J call may be wrong. This CDR3 spans 14 amino acids. Germline values: CDR1 SQVTM, CDR2 ANQGSEA. CDR3 in amino acids: CSVEGWTGGHEQYF. Written as DNA, the CDR3 is TGCAGCGTTGAAGGATGGACAGGGGGCCACGAGCAGTACTTC.

The chain uses TRBV29-1 and TRBJ1-5; D possibly corresponds to TRBD1 (6 bases). V shed 6 bases and J shed 1 base, with 7 bases lying between them. Germline V gene data show CDR1 as SQVTM and CDR2 as ANQGSEA. The CDR3 extends over 12 amino acids. This CDR3 is CSVQGSNQPQHF. CDR3 DNA: TGCAGCGTGCAGGGGAGCAATCAGCCCCAGCATTTT.

The chain recombines TRBV7-9 with TRBJ1-2, with D uncertain. Per germline, CDR1 SEHNR and CDR2 FQNEAQ (reference sequence). V lost 5 bases, J lost 4 bases, and 14 bases lay in between. This CDR3 is built from 14 residues. The CDR3, as DNA: TGTGCCAGCAGCCCTGGCCCCACCCTCTATGGCTACACCTTC. It codes for CASSPGPTLYGYTF.

The rearrangement joins TRBV9 to TRBJ1-2; D remains unclear. This CDR3 spans 13 amino acids. The V end lost 4 bases, the J end lost 6 bases, and 13 bases lay between the germline ends. Germline loops: CDR1 SGDLS, CDR2 YYNGEE. The CDR3 nucleotides read TGTGCCAGCAGCTCCCCGCTCGAGGATGGCTACACCTTC. Translation: CASSSPLEDGYTF.

CDR3 loop: CASSLVRGSNEQFF. CDR3 DNA sequence: TGCGCCAGCAGCTTGGTGCGGGGGAGCAATGAGCAGTTCTTC. This chain links TRBV5-1 with TRBJ2-1, with 7 bases that match TRBD2. The length of the CDR3 is 14 residues. Unmatched junction bases numbered 3, after V lost 0 bases and J lost 6 bases. Germline loops: CDR1 SGHRS, CDR2 YFSETQ. Supplemented by reference TRBV5-1 and TRBJ2-1, the full variable domain reads KAGVTQTPRYLIKTRGQQVTLSCSPISGHRSVSWYQQTPGQGLQFLFEYFSETQRNKGNFPGRFSGRQFSNSRSEMNVSTLELGDSALYLCASSLVRGSNEQFFGPGTRLTVL.

The chain has TRBV7-9 and TRBJ2-7, with 10 bases fitting TRBD2. The germline CDR1 and CDR2 sequences are SEHNR and FQNEAQ (reference sequence). V gave up 0 bases and J gave up 0 bases; unmatched junction bases: 5. The CDR3 length is 17 residues. The CDR3 loop is CASSLAGLARTSYEQYF. CDR3 sequence (DNA): TGTGCCAGCAGCTTAGCGGGACTAGCGAGAACCTCCTACGAGCAGTACTTC. Drawing the rest from reference TRBV7-9 and TRBJ2-7, the complete variable domain is DTGVSQNPRHKITKRGQNVTFRCDPISEHNRLYWYRQTLGQGPEFLTYFQNEAQLEKSRLLSDRFSAERPKGSFSTLEIQRTEQGDSAMYLCASSLAGLARTSYEQYFGPGTRLTVT.

The chain links TRBV4-3 to TRBJ2-1, with 9 bases lining up with TRBD2. The V segment lost 4 bases and the J segment 8 bases; nucleotides outside the gene matches: 18. Germline-derived CDR1 and CDR2 are LGHNA and YSLEER. The CDR3 sequence is 18 residues long. The CDR3 nucleotides read TGCGCCAGCAGCCGCGGCGGGGGGGCAGTCAGAGGCAACCATGAGCAGTTCTTC. Its translation is CASSRGGGAVRGNHEQFF.

The J gene is TRBJ2-4, the V gene TRBV5-6; D unresolved. The CDR3 sequence is 13 residues long. Germline V CDR1 and CDR2: SGHDT, YYEEEE. V was clipped by 2 bases and J by 8 bases, with 11 bases between them. This CDR3 is CASSLSVGDIQYF. For the CDR3, the DNA is TGTGCCAGCAGCTTAAGCGTTGGAGACATTCAGTACTTC.

This clone was observed a single time. This chain connects TRBV19 to TRBJ2-3, with 10 bases matching TRBD2. V was clipped by 2 bases and J by 5 bases; unmatched bases: 1. Germline V gene data show CDR1 as LNHDA and CDR2 as SQIVND (reference sequence). The CDR3 contains 14 residues. The CDR3 here is CASSILAGVDTQYF. DNA for the CDR3: TGTGCCAGTAGTATACTAGCGGGGGTAGATACGCAGTATTTT.

The chain couples TRBV11-3 to TRBJ2-5, with D possibly matching TRBD2 (5 bases). CDR3 length equals 13 residues. The V and J ends lost 5 bases and 0 bases respectively, with 7 bases between them. CDR1 and CDR2 (germline): SGHNT, YENEEA. The DNA for the CDR3 is TGTGCCAGCAGCCCCGGGAACCAAGAGACCCAGTACTTC. It yields the protein CASSPGNQETQYF.

The chain carries TRBV15 and TRBJ1-3, with D possibly TRBD1 on 5 matching bases. Germline CDR1 reads LNHNV; CDR2 reads YYDKDF (reference sequence). Trimming left V 0 bases short and J 1 base short, with 7 bases between. CDR3 length: 15 residues. CDR3 sequence (DNA): TGTGCCACCAGCAGAGACAGGGCTTCTGGAAACACCATATATTTT. Protein: CATSRDRASGNTIYF.

The V gene is TRBV5-6, the J gene TRBJ1-6, with D possibly being TRBD1 (5 bases). The CDR3 runs 15 residues. V shed 3 bases and J shed 8 bases, with 15 bases lying between them. Germline assignment: CDR1 SGHDT and CDR2 YYEEEE. The CDR3 sequence is CASSSQGRGDSPLHF. DNA for the CDR3: TGTGCCAGCAGCTCGCAAGGGAGGGGTGATTCACCCCTCCACTTT. The full variable domain, with the rest looked up from reference TRBV5-6 and TRBJ1-6, is DAGVTQSPTHLIKTRGQQVTLRCSPKSGHDTVSWYQQALGQGPQFIFQYYEEEERQRGNFPDRFSGHQFPNYSSELNVNALLLGDSALYLCASSSQGRGDSPLHFGNGTRLTVT.

The V and J genes are TRBV5-1 and TRBJ1-5, with a weak D call TRBD1 (5 bases). This CDR3 has 14 residues. CDR1 is SGHRS and CDR2 is YFSETQ in the germline V gene. Deletions cut 5 bases from V and 1 base from J, with 10 bases between. CDR3 DNA sequence: TGCGCCAGCAGGCGACAGTCGAGCAATCAGCCCCAGCATTTT. Protein: CASRRQSSNQPQHF.

This clone was found once. This chain uses TRBV6-1 with TRBJ1-1; perhaps TRBD1 as D (5 bases). V was shortened by 8 bases and J by 5 bases, with 12 bases between the two germline ends. CDR1 and CDR2 (germline): MNHNS, SASEGT. The CDR3 extends over 12 amino acids. CDR3 amino acids: CASLQGYTEAFF. CDR3 sequence (DNA): TGTGCCAGCCTTCAGGGCTATACTGAAGCTTTCTTT.

The chain links TRBV29-1 to TRBJ2-7; possibly TRBD1 for D (6 bases). There are 11 residues in the CDR3. V gave up 6 bases and J gave up 3 bases, with 9 bases separating them. Germline CDR1 and CDR2: SQVTM and ANQGSEA. CDR3 sequence (DNA): TGCAGCGTCTCGACAGGCTACGAGCAGTACTTC. It yields the protein CSVSTGYEQYF.

In this sample, this clone turned up a few times. The chain is built from TRBV9 and TRBJ2-7; 7 bases are a match to TRBD1. Germline CDR1 reads SGDLS; CDR2 reads YYNGEE. The CDR3 has 14 amino acids. V was pared by 4 bases and J by 0 bases, with 4 bases of the junction left unmatched. In DNA form, the CDR3 reads TGTGCCAGCAGCCCGACAGGGCCCTCCTACGAGCAGTACTTC. This translates into CASSPTGPSYEQYF.

The chain uses TRBV19 and TRBJ1-2; TRBD1 agrees at 10 bases. This CDR3 region has 14 residues. V lost 4 bases, J lost 7 bases, and 6 bases stayed unmatched. Germline V CDR1 and CDR2: LNHDA, SQIVND (reference sequence). The CDR3: CASSTYRDRGGYTF. The CDR3 coding sequence is TGTGCCAGTAGTACATACCGGGACAGGGGTGGCTACACCTTC.

The rearrangement joins TRBV28 to TRBJ1-5, with 9 bases matching TRBD1. The CDR3 is 17 amino acids. Germline trimming cut 6 bases from V and 4 bases from J; bases unmatched to any gene: 13. The germline gives CDR1 MDHEN, CDR2 SYDVKM. CDR3 coding DNA: TGTGCCAGCAGAACCTCGGGGACAGGGTTTCATAATCAGCCCCAGCATTTT. Protein sequence: CASRTSGTGFHNQPQHF.

The V and J genes are TRBV27 and TRBJ1-2; 8 bases are shared with TRBD1. Germline V CDR1 and CDR2: MNHEY, SMNVEV (reference sequence). This CDR3 spans 13 amino acids. After removal of 6 bases from V and 6 bases from J, the junction contained 6 bases not matched to a gene. Here the CDR3 reads CASRDRVANGYTF. In nucleotides, the CDR3 is TGTGCCAGCAGGGACAGGGTAGCAAATGGCTACACCTTC.

In this sample, this clone turned up once. The CDR3 nucleotides are TGTGCCAGCAGCGGGGTTAACAGGGGAGGTACTGAAGCTTTCTTT. It translates to CASSGVNRGGTEAFF. J is TRBJ1-1 and V is TRBV5-6, with 7 positions matching TRBD1. The CDR3 consists of 15 residues. Germline CDR1 SGHDT, CDR2 YYEEEE. Trimming removed 4 bases from V and 5 bases from J; junction bases left unmatched: 11.

There are a few counts of this clone. The chain couples TRBV29-1 to TRBJ2-1; tentatively, D is TRBD2 (6 bases). The germline V gene has CDR1 SQVTM and CDR2 ANQGSEA. This CDR3 region has 11 residues. Between the trimmed V and J ends, which lost 7 bases and 4 bases, there was a span of 8 bases. The CDR3 DNA follows: TGCAGCGGGGGACTTTACAATGAGCAGTTCTTC. It translates to CSGGLYNEQFF.

This chain joins TRBV7-8 and TRBJ2-5; TRBD2 is a possible D gene (5 bases). CDR1 is SGHVS, CDR2 FQNEAQ, per germline. The CDR3 is made up of 16 amino acids. Trimming took 1 base from V and 0 from J, leaving 12 bases between them. This CDR3 is CASSLVLAGDQETQYF. CDR3 bases: TGTGCCAGCAGCTTAGTGCTGGCGGGTGACCAAGAGACCCAGTACTTC.

The chain has TRBV11-2 and TRBJ1-2, with D uncertain. The germline V and J ends were trimmed by 4 bases and 5 bases, with 8 bases remaining between them. The CDR3 covers 12 residues. Germline CDR1 and CDR2: SGHAT and FQNNGV. CDR3 in amino acids: CASSSGDYGYTF. For the CDR3, the DNA is TGTGCCAGCAGCTCCGGAGATTATGGCTACACCTTC.

The V call is TRBV28, the J call TRBJ1-5, with 9 positions matching TRBD1. The germline V gene encodes CDR1 MDHEN and CDR2 SYDVKM. The V segment lost 7 bases and the J segment 4 bases; nucleotides outside the gene matches: 5. CDR3 length: 14 amino acids. The CDR3 DNA sequence: TGTGCCAGCAAACAGGGGGCACCAAATCAGCCCCAGCATTTT. Protein sequence: CASKQGAPNQPQHF.